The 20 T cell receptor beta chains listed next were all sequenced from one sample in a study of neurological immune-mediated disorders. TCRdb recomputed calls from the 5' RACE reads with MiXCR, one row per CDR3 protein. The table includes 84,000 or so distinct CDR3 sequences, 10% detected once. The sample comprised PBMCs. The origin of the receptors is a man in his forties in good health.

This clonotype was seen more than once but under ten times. CDR3 sequence: CASSLAESSYEQYF. The CDR3 region has the DNA TGTGCCAGCAGTCTAGCGGAAAGCTCCTACGAGCAGTACTTC. The chain couples TRBV28 to TRBJ2-7; TRBD2 matches 7 bases. The ends lost 5 bases at V and 0 bases at J; junction bases unmatched: 4. The CDR3 length is 14 residues. Germline V CDR1 and CDR2: MDHEN, SYDVKM.

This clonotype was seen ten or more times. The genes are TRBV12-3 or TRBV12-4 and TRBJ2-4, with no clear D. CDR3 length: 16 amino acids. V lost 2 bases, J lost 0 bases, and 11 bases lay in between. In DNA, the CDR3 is TGTGCCAGCAGTTTAAGAGGTGGCCTAGCCAAAAACATTCAGTACTTC. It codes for CASSLRGGLAKNIQYF.

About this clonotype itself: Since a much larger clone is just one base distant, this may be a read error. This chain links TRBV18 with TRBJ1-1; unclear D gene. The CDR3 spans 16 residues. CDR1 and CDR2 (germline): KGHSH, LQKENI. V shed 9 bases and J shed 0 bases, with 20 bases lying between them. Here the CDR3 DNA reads TGTGCCAGATCAGCATTCGAGCGTCCCCTGAACACTGAAGCTTTCTTT. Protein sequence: CARSAFERPLNTEAFF.

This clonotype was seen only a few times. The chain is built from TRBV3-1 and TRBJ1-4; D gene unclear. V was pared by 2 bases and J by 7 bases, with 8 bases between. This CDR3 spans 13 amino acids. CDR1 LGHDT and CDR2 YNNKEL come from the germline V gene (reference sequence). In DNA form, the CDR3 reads TGTGCCAGCAGCCAATCAAGGAGTGAAAAACTGTTTTTT. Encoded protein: CASSQSRSEKLFF. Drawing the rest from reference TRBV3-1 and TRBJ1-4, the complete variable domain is DTAVSQTPKYLVTQMGNDKSIKCEQNLGHDTMYWYKQDSKKFLKIMFSYNNKELIINETVPNRFSPKSPDKAHLNLHINSLELGDSAVYFCASSQSRSEKLFFGSGTQLSVL.

CDR3 nucleotide sequence: TGTGCCAGCAGCGTAGGTAGGAGGAGTCTTGGTACCGGGGAGCTGTTTTTT. Its protein product is CASSVGRRSLGTGELFF. V gene TRBV9 combines with J gene TRBJ2-2; D may be TRBD2 (5 bases). Trimming took 0 bases from V and 5 from J, leaving 17 bases between them. The CDR3 extends over 17 amino acids. Per germline, CDR1 SGDLS and CDR2 YYNGEE.

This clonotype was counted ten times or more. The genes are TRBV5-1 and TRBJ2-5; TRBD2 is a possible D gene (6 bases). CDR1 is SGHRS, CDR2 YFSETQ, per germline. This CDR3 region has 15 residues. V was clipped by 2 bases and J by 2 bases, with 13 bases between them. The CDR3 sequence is CASSFTSRPQETQYF. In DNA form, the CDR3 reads TGCGCCAGCAGCTTTACTAGCAGACCACAAGAGACCCAGTACTTC.

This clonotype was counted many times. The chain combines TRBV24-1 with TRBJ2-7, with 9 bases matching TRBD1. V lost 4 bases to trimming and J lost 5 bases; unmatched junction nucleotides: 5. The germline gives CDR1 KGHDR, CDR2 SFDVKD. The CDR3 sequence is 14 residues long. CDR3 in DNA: TGTGCCACCAGTGACGGGACAGGGCTCAACGAGCAGTACTTC. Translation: CATSDGTGLNEQYF.

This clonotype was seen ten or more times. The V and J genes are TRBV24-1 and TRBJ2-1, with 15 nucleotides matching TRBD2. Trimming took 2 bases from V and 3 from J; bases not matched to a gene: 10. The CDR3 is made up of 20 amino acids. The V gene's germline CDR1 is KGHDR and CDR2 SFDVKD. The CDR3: CATSDSPGTSGGPRYNEQFF. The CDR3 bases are TGTGCCACCAGTGATTCCCCCGGGACTAGCGGGGGGCCCCGCTACAATGAGCAGTTCTTC.

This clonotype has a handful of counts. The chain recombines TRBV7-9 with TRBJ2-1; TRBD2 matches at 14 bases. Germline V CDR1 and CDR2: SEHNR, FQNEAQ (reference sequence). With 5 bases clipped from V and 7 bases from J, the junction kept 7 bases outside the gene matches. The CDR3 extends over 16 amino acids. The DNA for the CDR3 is TGTGCCAGCAGCGCCCCGGGACTAGCGGGAGTTAATGAGCAGTTCTTC. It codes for CASSAPGLAGVNEQFF.

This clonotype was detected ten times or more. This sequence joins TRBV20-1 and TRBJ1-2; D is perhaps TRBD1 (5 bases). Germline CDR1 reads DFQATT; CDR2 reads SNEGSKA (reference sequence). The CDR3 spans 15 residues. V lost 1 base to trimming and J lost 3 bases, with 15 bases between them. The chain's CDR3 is CSARGDAGGHYGYTF. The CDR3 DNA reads TGCAGTGCTAGAGGGGACGCAGGAGGTCACTATGGCTACACCTTC.

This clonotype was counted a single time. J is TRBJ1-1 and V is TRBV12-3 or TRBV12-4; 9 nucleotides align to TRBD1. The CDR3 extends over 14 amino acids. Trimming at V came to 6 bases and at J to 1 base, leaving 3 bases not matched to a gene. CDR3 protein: CASRSGQGNTEAFF. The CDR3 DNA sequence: TGTGCCAGCAGATCGGGACAGGGGAACACTGAAGCTTTCTTT.

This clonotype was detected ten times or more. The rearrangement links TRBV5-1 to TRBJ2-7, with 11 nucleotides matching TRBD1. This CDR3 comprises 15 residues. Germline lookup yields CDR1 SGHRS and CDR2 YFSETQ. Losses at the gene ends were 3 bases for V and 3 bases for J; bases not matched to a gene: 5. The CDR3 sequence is CASSWGQGVLYEQYF. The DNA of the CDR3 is TGCGCCAGCAGCTGGGGACAGGGGGTCCTCTACGAGCAGTACTTC.

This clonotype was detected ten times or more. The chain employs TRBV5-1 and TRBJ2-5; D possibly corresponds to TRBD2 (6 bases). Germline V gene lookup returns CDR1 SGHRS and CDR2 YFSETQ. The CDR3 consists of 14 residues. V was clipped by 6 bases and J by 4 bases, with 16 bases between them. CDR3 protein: CASTPPGVSETQYF. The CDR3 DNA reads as TGCGCCAGCACACCCCCGGGGGTATCAGAGACCCAGTACTTC.

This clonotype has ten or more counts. The CDR3 is CASSLVQGAQYF. The CDR3 nucleotides are TGCGCCAGCAGCTTGGTACAGGGAGCGCAGTATTTT. This rearrangement joins TRBV5-1 to TRBJ2-3; a weak D match, TRBD1 (6 bases). CDR3 length: 12 amino acids. V dropped 0 bases and J dropped 10 bases, with 9 bases sitting between them. Germline CDR1 reads SGHRS; CDR2 reads YFSETQ.

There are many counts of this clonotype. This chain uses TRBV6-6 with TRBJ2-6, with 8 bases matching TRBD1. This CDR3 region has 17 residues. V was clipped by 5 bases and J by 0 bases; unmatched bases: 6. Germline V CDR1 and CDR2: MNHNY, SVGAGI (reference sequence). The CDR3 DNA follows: TGTGCCAGCAGTCCCGGGACAGGAGTCTCTGGGGCCAACGTCCTGACTTTC. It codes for CASSPGTGVSGANVLTF.

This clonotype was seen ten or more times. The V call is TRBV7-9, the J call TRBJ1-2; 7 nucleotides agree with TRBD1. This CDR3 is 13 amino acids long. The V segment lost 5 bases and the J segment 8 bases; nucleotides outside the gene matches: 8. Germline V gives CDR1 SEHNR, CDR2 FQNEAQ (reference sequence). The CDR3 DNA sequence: TGTGCCAGCAGCCCTGAGGGGGCGGTCGGCTACACCTTC. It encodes CASSPEGAVGYTF.

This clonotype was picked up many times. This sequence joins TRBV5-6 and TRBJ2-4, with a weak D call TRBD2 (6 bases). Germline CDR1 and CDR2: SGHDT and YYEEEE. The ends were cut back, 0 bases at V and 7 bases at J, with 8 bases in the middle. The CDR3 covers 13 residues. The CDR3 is CASSLGGENIQYF. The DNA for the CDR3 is TGTGCCAGCAGCTTGGGGGGGGAGAACATTCAGTACTTC.

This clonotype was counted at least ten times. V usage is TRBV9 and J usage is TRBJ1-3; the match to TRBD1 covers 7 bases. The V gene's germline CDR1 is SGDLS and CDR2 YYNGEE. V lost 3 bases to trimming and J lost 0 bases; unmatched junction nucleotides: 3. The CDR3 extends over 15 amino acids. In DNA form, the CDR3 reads TGTGCCAGCAGCGCCGGACAGGCCTCTGGAAACACCATATATTTT. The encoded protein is CASSAGQASGNTIYF.

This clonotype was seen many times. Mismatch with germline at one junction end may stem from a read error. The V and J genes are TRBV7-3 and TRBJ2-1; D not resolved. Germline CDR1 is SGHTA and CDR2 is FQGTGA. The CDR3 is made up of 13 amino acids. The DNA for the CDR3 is TGTGCCAGCAGCTCCCCTTTTAGACAAGAAATGACCTTC. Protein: CASSSPFRQEMTF.

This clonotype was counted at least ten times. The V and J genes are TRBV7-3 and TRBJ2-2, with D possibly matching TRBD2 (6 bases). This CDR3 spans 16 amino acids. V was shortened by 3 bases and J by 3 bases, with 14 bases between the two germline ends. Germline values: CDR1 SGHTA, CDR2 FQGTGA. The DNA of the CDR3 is TGTGCCAGCAGCTTTGACCCCGGGGGTCACACCGGGGAGCTGTTTTTT. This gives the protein CASSFDPGGHTGELFF.